These 13 T cell receptor beta chains were all obtained from the same sample, sequenced in a study of low-dose radiotherapy and immunotherapy resistance in tumors (dated by TCRdb to 2022 to 2024). This sample was sequenced with an Illumina HiSeq 2500. First-strand cDNA was synthesized with Superscript III and a set of TRAV- and TRBV-specific primers, covering both TCRalpha and TCRbeta chains. TCRs were amplified for 20 to 25 PCR cycles with Phusion, using a constant-region primer paired with the adapter attached to the V primers. TCRdb trimmed the raw reads at Q25, called clones with MiXCR and kept productive beta chains. Merged by CDR3 protein, the rows form single entries marked with the most common genes and DNA. This sample is represented by around 80,000 distinct CDR3 sequences; around a sixth of them were singletons. The ten largest make up roughly 1.4% of the sample. The time point label corresponds to: after trial treatment. This specimen's treatment or condition label, interpreted: LDRT plus nivolumab, ipilimumab, low-dose cyclophosphamide and aspirin (RACIN trial).

The material sequenced was PBMCs, taken after low-dose radiotherapy plus immunotherapy. The receptors stem from a male donor with prostate cancer.

Regarding this clonotype: A far larger clone lies a single base away; this is likely a read error. The gene calls are TRBV3-1 and TRBJ2-7, with TRBD2 matching 11 bases. The germline gives CDR1 LGHDT, CDR2 YNNKEL (reference sequence). V dropped 0 bases and J dropped 7; count of bases not matched to a gene: 8. The CDR3 runs 16 residues. The CDR3 DNA reads TGTGCCAGCAGCCAAGAATATAGCGGGAGGGCCTTTGAGCAGTACTTC. It yields the protein CASSQEYSGRAFEQYF.

This clonotype appeared many times. The chain joins TRBV7-9 to TRBJ2-7; D remains ambiguous. This CDR3 spans 14 amino acids. V lost 5 bases to trimming and J lost 1 base, with 12 bases between them. Germline V gene lookup returns CDR1 SEHNR and CDR2 FQNEAQ (reference sequence). This CDR3 is CASSPMGWSYEQYF. CDR3 coding DNA: TGTGCCAGCAGCCCGATGGGGTGGTCCTACGAGCAGTACTTC.

Worth noting for this clonotype: No DNA is shown, since the ends of the CDR3 on it are uncertain; the CDR3 is the one TCRdb lists. The genes are TRBV5-1 and TRBJ2-3; no DNA check was done on the table's D call, TRBD1. Inclusive of both ends, the CDR3 amounts to 23 amino acids. Germline V lookup: CDR1 SGHRS, CDR2 YFSETQ. CDR3 sequence: CASSNQTSMYLCATSSGTPTQYF.

The rearrangement uses TRBV6-2 or TRBV6-3 and TRBJ2-1, with 10 bases lining up with TRBD2. After removal of 0 bases from V and 7 bases from J, the junction contained 12 bases not matched to a gene. The germline gives CDR1 MNHEY, CDR2 SVGEGT. The CDR3 covers 18 residues. The CDR3 DNA sequence: TGTGCCAGCAGTTACTCCCGGCACCAGCGGGGGGGAGGGAATGAGCAGTTCTTC. Amino acid sequence: CASSYSRHQRGGGNEQFF.

A word on this clonotype: With a far larger clone one base away, a read error is the likely cause. The chain is built from TRBV13 and TRBJ2-3; D perhaps matches TRBD2 (5 bases). The germline V gene has CDR1 PRHDT and CDR2 FYEKMQ (reference sequence). The CDR3 extends over 14 amino acids. The CDR3 sequence is CAGSDGERTDTQYF. The CDR3 coding sequence is TGTGCCGGCAGTGACGGGGAACGCACAGATACGCAGTATTTT.

In its sample, this clonotype was seen many times. Written as DNA, the CDR3 is TGCGCCAGCAGTCAACCGGGACAGGGGGCTCTGAGCTCCTACGAGCAGTACTTC. Translating it yields CASSQPGQGALSSYEQYF. The chain employs TRBV23-1 and TRBJ2-7; TRBD1 matches at 12 bases. TRBV23-1 belongs to the ORF category, with a function that is uncertain. V shed 2 bases and J 0 bases; nucleotides not matched to a gene: 8. The CDR3 sequence is 18 residues long.

This clonotype was counted at least ten times. V and J are TRBV7-9 and TRBJ2-2; D not certain. The length of the CDR3 is 16 residues. Trimming took 4 bases from V and 0 from J, leaving 12 bases between them. Germline V lookup: CDR1 SEHNR, CDR2 FQNEAQ (reference sequence). The chain's CDR3 is CASSYRPWANTGELFF. CDR3 sequence (DNA): TGTGCCAGCAGCTACCGACCTTGGGCGAACACCGGGGAGCTGTTTTTT.

This clonotype was detected many times. The J gene is TRBJ2-1, the V gene TRBV20-1; 11 bases fit TRBD2. The CDR3 has 14 amino acids. Unmatched junction bases numbered 5, after V lost 6 bases and J lost 4 bases. Germline CDR1 and CDR2: DFQATT and SNEGSKA (reference sequence). CDR3 sequence reads: CSAVTSGAYNEQFF. The DNA of the CDR3 is TGCAGTGCAGTGACTAGCGGGGCTTACAATGAGCAGTTCTTC.

This clonotype is termed medium-sized. This sequence joins TRBV4-3 and TRBJ2-7, with D maybe TRBD1 (5 bases). Trimming shortened V by 0 bases and J by 2 bases, and 11 bases separated the two germline ends. The CDR3 extends over 15 amino acids. The germline gives CDR1 LGHNA, CDR2 YSLEER. Here the CDR3 reads CASSQEGAAAYEQYF. The DNA of the CDR3 is TGCGCCAGCAGCCAAGAAGGGGCAGCAGCCTACGAGCAGTACTTC.

This clonotype was seen at least ten times. The V call is TRBV20-1, the J call TRBJ2-3; no clear D. The CDR3 is 12 amino acids. Trimming shortened V by 5 bases and J by 6 bases, and 12 bases separated the two germline ends. Germline V gene sequence: CDR1 DFQATT, CDR2 SNEGSKA (reference sequence). The CDR3 reads CSAVNLGDTQYF. The CDR3 bases are TGCAGTGCTGTGAATCTTGGGGATACGCAGTATTTT.

This clonotype has at least ten counts. The rearrangement links TRBV5-1 to TRBJ2-7, with 9 nucleotides matching TRBD1. This CDR3 has 15 amino acids. Looked up from germline, CDR1 is SGHRS and CDR2 is YFSETQ. Trimming at V came to 5 bases and at J to 5 bases, leaving 11 bases not matched to a gene. In DNA, the CDR3 is TGCGCCAGCAGGCCCCTCGGGGACAGGGCCCACGAGCAGTACTTC. Amino acids: CASRPLGDRAHEQYF.

This clonotype was observed many times. The V and J genes are TRBV7-8 and TRBJ2-1; the D is unclear. The V and J ends lost 1 base and 4 bases respectively, with 14 bases between them. The germline V gene has CDR1 SGHVS and CDR2 FQNEAQ. There are 16 residues in the CDR3. The CDR3 DNA sequence: TGTGCCAGCAGCTTAGGGGGTTATGGCGGTTACAATGAGCAGTTCTTC. It encodes CASSLGGYGGYNEQFF.

Remarks on this clonotype: Being one base from a much bigger clone, this may be a read error. This chain joins TRBV6-2 or TRBV6-3 and TRBJ2-1, with D perhaps matching TRBD1 or TRBD2 (6 bases each). The CDR3 spans 15 residues. V was clipped by 11 bases and J by 1 base, with 18 bases between them. The germline CDR1 and CDR2 sequences are MNHEY and SVGEGT. The CDR3: CAGKNGGGSYNEQFF. The CDR3 DNA sequence: TGTGCCGGCAAAAACGGAGGGGGATCCTACAATGAGCAGTTCTTC.